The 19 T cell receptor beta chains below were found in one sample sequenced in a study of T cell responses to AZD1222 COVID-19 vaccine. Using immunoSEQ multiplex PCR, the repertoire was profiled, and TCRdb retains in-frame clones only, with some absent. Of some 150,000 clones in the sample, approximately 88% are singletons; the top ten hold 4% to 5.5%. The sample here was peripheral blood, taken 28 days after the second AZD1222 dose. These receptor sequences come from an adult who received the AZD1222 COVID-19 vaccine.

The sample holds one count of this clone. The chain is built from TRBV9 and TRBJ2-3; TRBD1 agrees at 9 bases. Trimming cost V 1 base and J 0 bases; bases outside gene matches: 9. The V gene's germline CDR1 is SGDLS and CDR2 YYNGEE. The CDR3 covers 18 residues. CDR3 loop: CASSVTGQGRVSTDTQYF. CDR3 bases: TGTGCCAGCAGCGTAACGGGACAGGGACGAGTAAGCACAGATACGCAGTATTTT.

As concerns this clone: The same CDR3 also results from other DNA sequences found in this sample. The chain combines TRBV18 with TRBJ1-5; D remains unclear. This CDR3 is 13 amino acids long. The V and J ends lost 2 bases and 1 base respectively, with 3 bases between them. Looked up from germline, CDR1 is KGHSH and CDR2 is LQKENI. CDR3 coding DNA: TGTGCCAGCTCACCAGGGAGCAATCAGCCCCAGCATTTT. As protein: CASSPGSNQPQHF.

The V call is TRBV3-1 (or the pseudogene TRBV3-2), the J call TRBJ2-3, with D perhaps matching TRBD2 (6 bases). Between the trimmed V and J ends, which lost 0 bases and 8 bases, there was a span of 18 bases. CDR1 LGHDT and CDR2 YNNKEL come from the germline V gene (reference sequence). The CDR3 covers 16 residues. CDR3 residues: CASSQEGAGFWATQYF. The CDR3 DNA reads TGTGCCAGCAGCCAAGAAGGGGCGGGGTTTTGGGCTACGCAGTATTTT.

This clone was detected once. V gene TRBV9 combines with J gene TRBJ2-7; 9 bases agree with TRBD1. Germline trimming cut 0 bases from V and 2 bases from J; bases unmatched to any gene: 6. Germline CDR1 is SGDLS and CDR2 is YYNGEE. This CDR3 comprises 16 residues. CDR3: CASSVDSGQGPYEQYF. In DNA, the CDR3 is TGTGCCAGCAGCGTAGACTCGGGACAGGGTCCCTACGAGCAGTACTTC.

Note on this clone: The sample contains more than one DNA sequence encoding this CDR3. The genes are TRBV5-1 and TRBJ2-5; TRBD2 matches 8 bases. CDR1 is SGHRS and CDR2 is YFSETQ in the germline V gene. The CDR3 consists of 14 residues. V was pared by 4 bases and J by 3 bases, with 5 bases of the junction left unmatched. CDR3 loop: CASSPGGAEETQYF. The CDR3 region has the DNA TGCGCCAGCAGCCCGGGAGGGGCAGAAGAGACCCAGTACTTC. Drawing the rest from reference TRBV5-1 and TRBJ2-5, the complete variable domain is KAGVTQTPRYLIKTRGQQVTLSCSPISGHRSVSWYQQTPGQGLQFLFEYFSETQRNKGNFPGRFSGRQFSNSRSEMNVSTLELGDSALYLCASSPGGAEETQYFGPGTRLLVL.

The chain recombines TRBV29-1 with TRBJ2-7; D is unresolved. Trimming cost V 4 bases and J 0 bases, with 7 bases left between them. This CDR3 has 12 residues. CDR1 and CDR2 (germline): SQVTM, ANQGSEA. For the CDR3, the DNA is TGCAGCGTTGCAGCAGACTCCTACGAGCAGTACTTC. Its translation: CSVAADSYEQYF.

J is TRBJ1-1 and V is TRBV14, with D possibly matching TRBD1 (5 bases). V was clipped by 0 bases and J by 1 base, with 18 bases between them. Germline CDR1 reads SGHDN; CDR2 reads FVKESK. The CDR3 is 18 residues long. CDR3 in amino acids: CASSQEGRGGQKNTEAFF. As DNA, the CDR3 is TGTGCCAGCAGCCAAGAAGGTAGGGGAGGACAAAAGAACACTGAAGCTTTCTTT.

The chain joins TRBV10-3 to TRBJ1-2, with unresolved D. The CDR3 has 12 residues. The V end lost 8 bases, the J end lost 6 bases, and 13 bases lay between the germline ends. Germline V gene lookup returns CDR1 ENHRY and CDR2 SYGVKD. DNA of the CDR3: TGTGCCATCGGGGAAGGAGCACATGGCTACACCTTC. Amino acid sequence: CAIGEGAHGYTF.

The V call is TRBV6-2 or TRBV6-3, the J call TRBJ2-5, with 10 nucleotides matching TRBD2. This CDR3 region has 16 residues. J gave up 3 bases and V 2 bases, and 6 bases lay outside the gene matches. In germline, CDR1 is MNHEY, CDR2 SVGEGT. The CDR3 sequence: CASSYELAGLKETQYF. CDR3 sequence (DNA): TGTGCCAGCAGTTACGAACTAGCGGGACTAAAAGAGACCCAGTACTTC.

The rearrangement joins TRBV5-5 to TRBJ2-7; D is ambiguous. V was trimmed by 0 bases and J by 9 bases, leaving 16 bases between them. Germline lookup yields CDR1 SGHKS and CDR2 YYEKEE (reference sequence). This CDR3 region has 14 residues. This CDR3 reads CASSLEAESLGQYF. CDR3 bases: TGTGCCAGCAGCTTGGAGGCAGAAAGCCTCGGGCAGTACTTC.

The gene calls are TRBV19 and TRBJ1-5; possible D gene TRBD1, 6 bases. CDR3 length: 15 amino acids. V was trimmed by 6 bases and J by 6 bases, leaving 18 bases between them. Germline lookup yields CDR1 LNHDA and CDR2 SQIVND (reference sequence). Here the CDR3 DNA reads TGTGCCAGTAGCCCCGTTTCGGGGGCCGGTCAGCCCCAGCATTTT. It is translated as CASSPVSGAGQPQHF.

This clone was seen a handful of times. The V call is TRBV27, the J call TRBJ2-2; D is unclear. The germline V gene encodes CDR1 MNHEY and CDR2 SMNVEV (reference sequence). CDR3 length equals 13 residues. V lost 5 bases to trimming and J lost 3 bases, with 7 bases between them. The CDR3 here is CASSPLDTGELFF. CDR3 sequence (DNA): TGTGCCAGCAGTCCCCTAGACACCGGGGAGCTGTTTTTT.

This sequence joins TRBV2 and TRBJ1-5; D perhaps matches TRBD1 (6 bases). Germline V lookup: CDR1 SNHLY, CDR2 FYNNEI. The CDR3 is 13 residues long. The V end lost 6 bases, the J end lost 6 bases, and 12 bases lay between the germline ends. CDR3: CASRRDKSQPQHF. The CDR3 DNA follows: TGTGCCAGCAGGCGGGACAAGTCTCAGCCCCAGCATTTT.

The CDR3 loop is CASSQASNSGNTIYF. CDR3 in DNA: TGCGCCAGCAGCCAAGCCAGCAACTCTGGAAACACCATATATTTT. The V gene is TRBV4-1, the J gene TRBJ1-3; D remains ambiguous. This CDR3 contains 15 residues. Trimming took 1 base from V and 0 from J, leaving 7 bases between them. Germline V gene lookup returns CDR1 MGHRA and CDR2 YSYEKL.

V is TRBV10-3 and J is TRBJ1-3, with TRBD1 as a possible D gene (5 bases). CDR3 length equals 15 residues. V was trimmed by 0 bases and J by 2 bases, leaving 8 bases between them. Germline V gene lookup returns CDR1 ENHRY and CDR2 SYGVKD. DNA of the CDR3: TGTGCCATCAGTGAGTCCGGGACCGCTGGAAACACCATATATTTT. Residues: CAISESGTAGNTIYF.

The CDR3: CASLGTGGSYEQYF. Here the CDR3 DNA reads TGTGCCAGTCTCGGGACAGGAGGGTCCTACGAGCAGTACTTC. The chain employs TRBV5-6 and TRBJ2-7, with 8 bases aligning to TRBD1. Germline V lookup: CDR1 SGHDT, CDR2 YYEEEE. The CDR3 runs 14 residues. With 8 bases clipped from V and 1 base from J, the junction kept 8 bases outside the gene matches. The whole variable domain, filled in from reference TRBV5-6 and TRBJ2-7, reads DAGVTQSPTHLIKTRGQQVTLRCSPKSGHDTVSWYQQALGQGPQFIFQYYEEEERQRGNFPDRFSGHQFPNYSSELNVNALLLGDSALYLCASLGTGGSYEQYFGPGTRLTVT.

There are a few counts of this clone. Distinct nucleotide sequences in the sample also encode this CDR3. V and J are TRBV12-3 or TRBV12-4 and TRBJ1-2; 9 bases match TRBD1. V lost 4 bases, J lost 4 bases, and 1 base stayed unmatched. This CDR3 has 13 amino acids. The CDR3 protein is CASSSTGGYGYTF. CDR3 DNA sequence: TGTGCCAGCAGTTCGACAGGGGGCTATGGCTACACCTTC.

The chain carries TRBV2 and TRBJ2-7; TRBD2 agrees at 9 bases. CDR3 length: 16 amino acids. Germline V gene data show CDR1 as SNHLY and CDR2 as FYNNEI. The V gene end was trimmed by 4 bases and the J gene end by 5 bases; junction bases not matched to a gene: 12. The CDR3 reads CASSVFGGGAADEQYF. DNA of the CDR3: TGTGCCAGCAGTGTATTCGGCGGGGGGGCTGCGGACGAGCAGTACTTC.

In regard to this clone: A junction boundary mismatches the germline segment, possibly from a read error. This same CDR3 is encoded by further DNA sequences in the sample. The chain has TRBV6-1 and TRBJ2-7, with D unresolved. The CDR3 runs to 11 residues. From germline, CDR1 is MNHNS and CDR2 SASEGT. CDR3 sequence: CASSEFYEQYF. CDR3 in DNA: TGTGCTAGCAGTGAATTCTACGAGCAGTACTTC.